This T cell receptor (beta chain) was retrieved from a study of T-cell memory formation after mild COVID-19. General observations from the study: There was no confirmation that second-wave clones peaking on day 37 were SARS-CoV-2 specific. Clones which contracted sat mainly in CM and EM if CD4+, and in EMRA if CD8+.

This clonotype was seen a handful of times. Its antigen is not identified. 5'RACE, which relied on constant-segment primers, yielded TCR alpha and TCR beta cDNA libraries carrying sample barcodes and UMIs. TCRdb reprocessed the 5' RACE reads via MiXCR and lists one record per CDR3 protein. The repertoire holds 200,000 to 300,000 distinct CDR3 sequences, with roughly a sixth as singletons. Germline V gives CDR1 MNHEY, CDR2 SVGEGT. After removal of 5 bases from V and 4 bases from J, the junction contained 8 bases not matched to a gene. The CDR3 sequence is 14 residues long. The TCR was taken from a man younger than 30 who had mild COVID-19 (a few samples of this study predate the infection). Cell type and time point are not known. Sequencing used PBMCs or a T cell subset sorted from them (not recorded which). The V call is TRBV6-2 or TRBV6-3, the J call TRBJ2-7, with 7 bases that match TRBD2. The CDR3 DNA reads TGTGCCAGCAGTAGGGGAGGGAAGGAGTACGAGCAGTACTTC. It yields the protein CASSRGGKEYEQYF.